A selection of T cell receptor beta chains follows, all from one sample in a study of blood T cell repertoires in COVID-19. Clones were read by immunoSEQ multiplex PCR, and TCRdb kept only the in-frame ones, dropping some. This table has 200,000 or so clones, around 89% appearing once. The sequencing sample was made of PBMCs or T cells enriched from blood (not recorded which). Every receptor here comes from a woman aged 18-29 years in a cohort exposed to, infected with or recovered from COVID-19 (not recorded which). CDR3s include the opening cysteine and the closing phenylalanine or tryptophan.

cdr3_aa j_call v_call
CASSLTSGRNEQFF TRBJ2-1 TRBV3-1/TRBV3-2
CASSLGLAGGSTGELFF TRBJ2-2 TRBV7-2
CASSLYARENTEAFF TRBJ1-1 TRBV28
CASSLYGDRGGYEQYF TRBJ2-7 TRBV5-6
CASTLEAGQYGYTF TRBJ1-2 TRBV11-2
CASIGPAVGNTIYF TRBJ1-3 TRBV6-5
CASSLGPQSSLETQYF TRBJ2-5 TRBV5-1
CASSQGASLNTEAFF TRBJ1-1 TRBV3-1/TRBV3-2
CASSNGQGAETQYF TRBJ2-5 TRBV7-9
CASSIDRGSETQYF TRBJ2-5 TRBV27
CASSLSLAGAPRELFF TRBJ2-2 TRBV7-9
CASSYGALGSEQYF TRBJ2-7 TRBV25-1
CASSPARGGAGTEAFF TRBJ1-1 TRBV5-4
CASSLGGDFEKLFF TRBJ1-4 TRBV5-4
CASTGGLAATGELFF TRBJ2-2 TRBV2
CASSLQGSAEAFF TRBJ1-1 TRBV5-1
CASSFGGAGTQETQYF TRBJ2-5 TRBV7-9
CASSESIPSGGDTQYF TRBJ2-3 TRBV6-1
CASSLQRGQETQYF TRBJ2-5 TRBV19
CASSLSGVTEAFF TRBJ1-1 TRBV5-1
CASSPGGGETQYF TRBJ2-5 TRBV5-6
CASSSPRTGAYEQYF TRBJ2-7 TRBV6-2/TRBV6-3
CASSPTSGSSYEQYF TRBJ2-7 TRBV23-1
CATGSVNTEAFF TRBJ1-1 TRBV19
CASSLDRHNTEAFF TRBJ1-1 TRBV11-1
CASSEGFGTSYEQYF TRBJ2-7 TRBV6-1
CASSRSTDSYEQYF TRBJ2-7 TRBV4-1
CASSTTPNSGRQETQYF TRBJ2-5 TRBV3-1/TRBV3-2
CASSQWDRGHEQYF TRBJ2-7 TRBV11-3
CASSPTRNTQYF TRBJ2-3 TRBV3-1/TRBV3-2
CASRLRAGPDF TRBJ2-7 TRBV4-2
CASSLGQGSPEQYF TRBJ2-7 TRBV28
CASNLQGAGTEAFF TRBJ1-1 TRBV5-1
CASSESSPDSLIYQPQHF TRBJ1-5 TRBV10-1
CASSHGQGRNYGYTF TRBJ1-2 TRBV6-5
CASKELAGAQETQYF TRBJ2-5 TRBV10-1
CASSQHVGGRTDTQYF TRBJ2-3 TRBV4-1
CASSQSWETNIVGNEQFF TRBJ2-1 TRBV3-1/TRBV3-2
CASSLLFSQETQYF TRBJ2-5 TRBV11-2
CASSSAGGPDGELFF TRBJ2-2 TRBV5-4
CASSLTQGTEAFF TRBJ1-1 TRBV3-1/TRBV3-2